The 15 T cell receptor beta chains below all came from one sample that was sequenced in a study of tumor T cells in aggressive B-cell lymphoma. TCRdb keeps only in-frame clones here, not all; method: immunoSEQ multiplex PCR. Of under 3,500 clones listed, 85% to 90% are singletons. The sequencing sample was made of tumor tissue. These receptors all come from an adult with diffuse large B cell lymphoma.

V is TRBV9 and J is TRBJ1-3, with D possibly being TRBD1 (5 bases). The ends were cut back, 0 bases at V and 3 bases at J, with 16 bases in the middle. Germline V gene lookup returns CDR1 SGDLS and CDR2 YYNGEE. This CDR3 region has 17 residues. The CDR3 DNA is TGTGCCAGCAGCGTAGTCCCCCGGGGGTCAGGTGGAAACACCATATATTTT. This translates into CASSVVPRGSGGNTIYF.

This clone has a handful of counts. This chain uses TRBV4-1 with TRBJ2-3; D is uncertain. The CDR3 consists of 15 residues. With 0 bases removed from V and 6 bases from J, the gap between germline ends came to 13 bases. Germline V gene lookup returns CDR1 MGHRA and CDR2 YSYEKL. In DNA form, the CDR3 reads TGCGCCAGCAGCCAAGATCTGAGGCCCCCGGATACGCAGTATTTT. Encoded protein: CASSQDLRPPDTQYF.

The chain is built from TRBV5-4 and TRBJ2-3; 15 bases agree with TRBD2. From germline, CDR1 is SGHNT and CDR2 YYREEE (reference sequence). The trim removed 4 bases at V and 5 bases at J, leaving 11 bases unmatched. The CDR3 totals 18 residues. The CDR3 spells CASSPGLAGGYGVDTQYF. CDR3 nucleotide sequence: TGTGCCAGCAGCCCGGGACTAGCGGGGGGTTACGGGGTAGATACGCAGTATTTT.

The chain is built from TRBV29-1 and TRBJ1-2, with 9 bases lining up with TRBD1. Germline CDR1 reads SQVTM; CDR2 reads ANQGSEA. After removal of 6 bases from V and 1 base from J, the junction contained 6 bases not matched to a gene. CDR3 length equals 14 residues. The CDR3 loop is CSVGTGLLNYGYTF. The CDR3 DNA sequence: TGCAGCGTCGGGACAGGGCTACTTAACTATGGCTACACCTTC.

The J gene is TRBJ1-1, the V gene TRBV27, with TRBD1 matching 7 bases. From germline, CDR1 is MNHEY and CDR2 SMNVEV (reference sequence). CDR3 length: 12 residues. With 3 bases clipped from V and 14 bases from J, the junction kept 9 bases outside the gene matches. CDR3 loop: CASSFATGRPFF. CDR3 nucleotides: TGTGCCAGCAGTTTTGCGACAGGGCGTCCCTTCTTT.

This clone was observed a few times. The rearrangement uses TRBV13 and TRBJ2-2; maybe TRBD2 (7 bases). The germline V gene has CDR1 PRHDT and CDR2 FYEKMQ (reference sequence). CDR3 length: 14 residues. With 5 bases removed from V and 10 bases from J, the gap between germline ends came to 17 bases. CDR3 loop: CASSQLGGAEELFF. CDR3 coding DNA: TGTGCCAGCAGCCAGTTGGGGGGGGCTGAGGAGCTGTTTTTT.

CDR3 residues: CAWSDRARNTIYF. The CDR3 DNA sequence: TGTGCCTGGAGTGACAGGGCTAGAAACACCATATATTTT. The rearrangement joins TRBV30 to TRBJ1-3; D may be TRBD1 (6 bases). Trimming removed 1 base at V and 5 bases at J, with 9 bases between. The CDR3 has 13 amino acids. Germline CDR1 and CDR2: GTSNPN and SVGIG (reference sequence).

The chain joins TRBV28 to TRBJ1-5, with TRBD1 as a possible D gene (5 bases). V was cut by 4 bases and J by 5 bases, with 15 bases left in between. This CDR3 is 15 amino acids long. Germline values: CDR1 MDHEN, CDR2 SYDVKM. For the CDR3, the DNA is TGTGCCAGCAGTTCGGTTCAGGGCATGGATCAGCCCCAGCATTTT. This encodes CASSSVQGMDQPQHF.

The rearrangement joins TRBV5-6 to TRBJ1-6, with D possibly being TRBD1 (6 bases). Germline V gene lookup returns CDR1 SGHDT and CDR2 YYEEEE. This CDR3 has 15 residues. The germline V and J ends were trimmed by 0 bases and 10 bases, with 14 bases remaining between them. DNA for the CDR3: TGTGCCAGCAGCTTGGCAGGGGCGTCAGGGTCACCCCTCCACTTT. Protein product: CASSLAGASGSPLHF.

The chain recombines TRBV6-1 with TRBJ2-2, with D possibly TRBD1 on 5 matching bases. Trimming removed 6 bases from V and 6 bases from J, with 14 bases in between. CDR3 length: 14 amino acids. Germline values: CDR1 MNHNS, CDR2 SASEGT. Written as DNA, the CDR3 is TGTGCCAGCAGCGCTCGTCTAGGGGCCGGGGAGCTGTTTTTT. This gives the protein CASSARLGAGELFF.

The rearrangement links TRBV28 to TRBJ1-1; D remains unclear. Germline-derived CDR1 and CDR2 are MDHEN and SYDVKM. This CDR3 has 12 amino acids. V gave up 8 bases and J gave up 1 base, with 8 bases separating them. CDR3 sequence: CASEGANTEAFF. The CDR3 bases are TGTGCCAGCGAGGGCGCGAACACTGAAGCTTTCTTT.

This chain uses TRBV19 with TRBJ2-1; D not resolved. This CDR3 is built from 13 residues. In germline, CDR1 is LNHDA, CDR2 SQIVND (reference sequence). V lost 6 bases to trimming and J lost 12 bases, with 18 bases between them. The chain's CDR3 is CASSGPGSFWQFF. The CDR3 DNA is TGTGCCAGTAGCGGTCCAGGAAGTTTTTGGCAGTTCTTC.

This chain uses TRBV18 with TRBJ1-1, with D unresolved. The CDR3 extends over 13 amino acids. Germline CDR1 KGHSH, CDR2 LQKENI. Trimming cost V 3 bases and J 2 bases, with 7 bases left between them. The CDR3 sequence: CASSPLVNTEAFF. DNA of the CDR3: TGTGCCAGCTCACCGTTAGTTAACACTGAAGCTTTCTTT. Full variable domain (outside the CDR3, taken from reference TRBV18 and TRBJ1-1): NAGVMQNPRHLVRRRGQEARLRCSPMKGHSHVYWYRQLPEEGLKFMVYLQKENIIDESGMPKERFSAEFPKEGPSILRIQQVVRGDSAAYFCASSPLVNTEAFFGQGTRLTVV.

The rearrangement links TRBV7-9 to TRBJ2-5, with 8 bases lining up with TRBD1. This CDR3 spans 14 amino acids. The junction had 7 bases not matched to a gene; V was cut back by 6 bases and J by 4 bases. CDR1 SEHNR and CDR2 FQNEAQ come from the germline V gene (reference sequence). The CDR3 nucleotides read TGTGCCAGCAGACTCGACAGGGGAGGAGAGACCCAGTACTTC. The encoded protein is CASRLDRGGETQYF. The complete variable domain, with remaining parts taken from reference TRBV7-9 and TRBJ2-5, reads DTGVSQNPRHKITKRGQNVTFRCDPISEHNRLYWYRQTLGQGPEFLTYFQNEAQLEKSRLLSDRFSAERPKGSFSTLEIQRTEQGDSAMYLCASRLDRGGETQYFGPGTRLLVL.

V is TRBV7-9 and J is TRBJ1-4; 7 bases map to TRBD1. The CDR3 is 15 amino acids. After removal of 5 bases from V and 6 bases from J, the junction contained 9 bases not matched to a gene. Germline CDR1 is SEHNR and CDR2 is FQNEAQ (reference sequence). CDR3 in amino acids: CASSRDETGYEKLFF. DNA for the CDR3: TGTGCCAGCAGCAGGGACGAGACAGGGTATGAAAAACTGTTTTTT.